The 11 T cell receptor beta chains presented below share a single source sample, sequenced in a study of T-cell reconstitution after alpha-beta-depleted transplantation in children. Library preparation (for TCRbeta) was performed with unique molecular identifiers. From the PCR reads, TCRdb called clonotypes with MiXCR, one entry per CDR3 protein. This table holds 480,000 or so distinct CDR3 sequences, roughly a tenth found once. This sample comprised PBMCs, obtained before TCRalphabeta/CD19-depleted stem cell transplant. Receptors originate from a child under 10 years old with inherited bone marrow failure, due to receive a stem cell transplant.

This clonotype was found a few times. CDR3 loop: CASSQDTSTDTQYF. The CDR3 DNA reads TGCGCCAGCAGCCAAGACACAAGCACAGATACGCAGTATTTT. The J gene is TRBJ2-3, the V gene TRBV4-3, with D unclear. The V and J ends lost 0 bases and 0 bases respectively, with 4 bases between them. The CDR3 loop spans 14 amino acids. Germline CDR1 LGHNA, CDR2 YSLEER.

In this sample, this clonotype turned up many times. V gene TRBV28 combines with J gene TRBJ1-4; TRBD1 is a possible D gene (6 bases). CDR3 length equals 16 residues. With 4 bases removed from V and 4 bases from J, the gap between germline ends came to 16 bases. Looked up from germline, CDR1 is MDHEN and CDR2 is SYDVKM. This CDR3 reads CASSYPGGGHNEKLFF. The CDR3 region has the DNA TGTGCCAGCAGTTACCCTGGTGGGGGGCATAATGAAAAACTGTTTTTT.

This clonotype was observed at least ten times. The chain combines TRBV27 with TRBJ2-1, with 11 bases matching TRBD2. Per germline, CDR1 MNHEY and CDR2 SMNVEV (reference sequence). Trimming removed 0 bases from V and 10 bases from J; junction bases left unmatched: 11. The CDR3 covers 17 residues. The CDR3 coding sequence is TGTGCCAGCAGTTTATCCGTAGCGGGAGGGACAATGATAGAGCAGTTCTTC. Protein product: CASSLSVAGGTMIEQFF.

In its sample, this clonotype was seen many times. The CDR3 nucleotides are TGCAGTGCTAGGCACGGGACTAGCGGGAGTATCGAGCAGTACTTC. Translating it yields CSARHGTSGSIEQYF. The chain carries TRBV20-1 and TRBJ2-7, with 14 bases matching TRBD2. Germline lookup yields CDR1 DFQATT and CDR2 SNEGSKA (reference sequence). The trim removed 3 bases at V and 6 bases at J, leaving 7 bases unmatched. The CDR3 sequence is 15 residues long.

This clonotype was seen repeatedly, ten times or more. V usage is TRBV9 and J usage is TRBJ2-1, with a weak D call TRBD2 (7 bases). Germline CDR1 SGDLS, CDR2 YYNGEE. Trimming cost V 4 bases and J 8 bases, with 19 bases left between them. The CDR3 sequence is 15 residues long. The CDR3 nucleotides are TGTGCCAGCAGCCCCCACGAGGGGGGGGATCATGAGCAGTTCTTC. Its translation: CASSPHEGGDHEQFF.

This clonotype was recorded many times. The rearrangement uses TRBV20-1 and TRBJ2-1; 8 bases align to TRBD2. This CDR3 has 13 amino acids. Germline V gene sequence: CDR1 DFQATT, CDR2 SNEGSKA (reference sequence). Trimming cost V 6 bases and J 5 bases; bases outside gene matches: 6. In nucleotides, the CDR3 is TGCAGTGCGGGTAGCGGGAAAGACAATGAGCAGTTCTTC. This sequence encodes CSAGSGKDNEQFF.

The chain links TRBV11-2 to TRBJ2-7, with a possible D match to TRBD2 (6 bases). Trimming shortened V by 9 bases and J by 4 bases, and 10 bases separated the two germline ends. CDR1 and CDR2 (germline): SGHAT, FQNNGV. This CDR3 comprises 11 residues. CDR3 sequence: CASLGGYEQYF. The CDR3 DNA is TGTGCCAGTCTCGGGGGTTACGAGCAGTACTTC.

This clonotype was detected many times. CDR3 sequence: CANARGISREGREQFF. DNA for the CDR3: TGCGCCAACGCAAGGGGTATTTCGCGGGAGGGCCGTGAGCAGTTCTTC. The chain is built from TRBV4-1 and TRBJ2-1; the match to TRBD2 covers 9 bases. The V and J ends lost 10 bases and 9 bases, in that order; junction bases with no gene match: 19. This CDR3 spans 16 amino acids. Germline V gene sequence: CDR1 MGHRA, CDR2 YSYEKL.

This clonotype was seen a handful of times. This CDR3 is CASSQDPLSNYGYTF. The CDR3, as DNA: TGCGCCAGCAGCCAAGACCCTCTAAGTAACTATGGCTACACCTTC. The chain carries TRBV4-1 and TRBJ1-2; D ambiguous. This CDR3 comprises 15 residues. Germline V CDR1 and CDR2: MGHRA, YSYEKL. V was shortened by 0 bases and J by 1 base, with 9 bases between the two germline ends.

This clonotype was recorded at least ten times. The rearrangement joins TRBV6-1 to TRBJ2-1; D is unresolved. The CDR3 consists of 14 residues. The germline gives CDR1 MNHNS, CDR2 SASEGT. V was clipped by 7 bases and J by 2 bases, with 12 bases between them. CDR3 sequence reads: CASIIVGPYNEQFF. Written as DNA, the CDR3 is TGTGCCAGCATCATCGTGGGTCCCTACAATGAGCAGTTCTTC.

In this sample, this clonotype turned up many times. The genes are TRBV12-3 or TRBV12-4 and TRBJ2-5, with 11 bases identical to TRBD2. The CDR3 spans 15 residues. With V trimmed by 1 base and J by 4 bases, 2 bases remained unmatched. CDR3 in amino acids: CASSLGLAGRETQYF. CDR3 DNA: TGTGCCAGCAGTTTAGGACTAGCGGGAAGAGAGACCCAGTACTTC.